Following are 29 T cell receptor beta chains from one sample sequenced in a study of vaccination and CD4 T cells after COVID-19. As to treatment: approximately 9-day PBMC culture with coronavirus spike peptide pools or control peptides (ViraFEST assay). These receptors' antigens are unknown. Sequence data for DNA of cultured CD4+ T cells were generated by the Oncomine TCR Beta short-read assay. In TCRdb, the PCR reads were re-called with MiXCR into one record per CDR3 protein. The sample includes some 25,000 distinct CDR3 sequences, 64% of them seen just once. Source material: CD4+ T cells from blood, cultured in vitro. The receptors stem from a human donor who had recovered from COVID-19.

This chain links TRBV10-1 with TRBJ2-2; 9 positions match TRBD1. The germline V gene encodes CDR1 WNHNN and CDR2 SYGVQD (reference sequence). The junction had 9 bases not matched to a gene; V was cut back by 6 bases and J by 7 bases. This CDR3 is 15 amino acids long. The CDR3 sequence is CASSPGTGRGGELFF. The CDR3 DNA is TGCGCCAGCAGCCCTGGGACAGGGCGGGGCGGGGAGCTGTTTTTT.

The gene calls are TRBV28 and TRBJ2-3, with D tentatively TRBD2 (5 bases). CDR1 is MDHEN, CDR2 SYDVKM, per germline. The CDR3 covers 14 residues. The V gene lost 7 bases and the J gene lost 0 bases, with 11 bases spanning the gap. DNA for the CDR3: TGTGCCAGCACCGGGATACTTAGCACAGATACGCAGTATTTT. The encoded protein is CASTGILSTDTQYF.

In this sample, this clonotype turned up a few times. V gene TRBV6-1 combines with J gene TRBJ1-2; TRBD1 matches at 11 bases. This CDR3 has 13 residues. Germline loops: CDR1 MNHNS, CDR2 SASEGT. V lost 6 bases and J lost 5; bases outside the gene matches: 2. The CDR3 bases are TGTGCCAGCAGCCGGGACAGGGGGTATGGCTACACCTTC. Protein: CASSRDRGYGYTF.

The rearrangement joins TRBV29-1 to TRBJ1-2; D remains unclear. The V and J ends lost 2 bases and 7 bases respectively, with 8 bases between them. The CDR3 covers 11 residues. Germline V lookup: CDR1 SQVTM, CDR2 ANQGSEA. The CDR3 coding sequence is TGCAGCGTTGAAATTCTATTTGGCTACACCTTC. Translation gives CSVEILFGYTF.

This clonotype was seen a few times. This sequence joins TRBV7-3 and TRBJ2-3; D unclear. Trimming removed 5 bases at V and 2 bases at J, with 8 bases between. Germline V gives CDR1 SGHTA, CDR2 FQGTGA. The CDR3 length is 13 residues. DNA for the CDR3: TGTGCCAGCAGCCTAGGCCCCACAGATACGCAGTATTTT. Protein sequence: CASSLGPTDTQYF.

This chain links TRBV7-9 with TRBJ1-5, with D possibly matching TRBD1 (6 bases). The ends were cut back, 0 bases at V and 1 base at J, with 7 bases in the middle. The CDR3 is made up of 15 amino acids. From germline, CDR1 is SEHNR and CDR2 FQNEAQ (reference sequence). This CDR3 is CASSLADRSNQPQHF. The CDR3 bases are TGTGCCAGCAGCTTAGCAGACAGGAGCAATCAGCCCCAGCATTTT.

This chain links TRBV21-1 with TRBJ1-2; the table names TRBD1, a call not compared with the DNA. TRBV21-1 is a listed pseudogene. This CDR3 contains 15 residues. The CDR3 DNA sequence: TGTGCCAGCAGCACTTCCTTGGGGGTGAGGCATGGCTACACCTTC. This codes for CASSTSLGVRHGYTF.

The rearrangement links TRBV20-1 to TRBJ2-6; D might be TRBD1 (5 bases). V was shortened by 2 bases and J by 3 bases, with 11 bases between the two germline ends. This CDR3 has 15 residues. Looked up from germline, CDR1 is DFQATT and CDR2 is SNEGSKA (reference sequence). The CDR3 bases are TGCAGTGCTAGAAGGGGATCGGGTGGGGCCAACGTCCTGACTTTC. It encodes CSARRGSGGANVLTF.

This clonotype was recorded a few times. The genes are TRBV6-2 or TRBV6-3 and TRBJ2-5, with TRBD1 matching over 9 bases. Germline CDR1 and CDR2: MNHEY and SVGEGT. V gave up 9 bases and J gave up 3 bases; unmatched junction bases: 2. This CDR3 contains 12 residues. The CDR3 sequence is CASGDREETQYF. The CDR3 region has the DNA TGTGCCAGTGGGGACAGGGAAGAGACCCAGTACTTC.

This chain uses TRBV6-2 or TRBV6-3 with TRBJ2-1, with 12 bases that match TRBD2. The CDR3 is 17 residues long. The V gene end was trimmed by 2 bases and the J gene end by 5 bases; junction bases not matched to a gene: 7. The germline V gene encodes CDR1 MNHEY and CDR2 SVGEGT. In nucleotides, the CDR3 is TGTGCCAGCAGTTACGGGGTACTAGCGGGAGGACACAATGAGCAGTTCTTC. Residues: CASSYGVLAGGHNEQFF.

A word on this clonotype: The germline gene is not matched at one end of the junction; a read error may be the cause. The chain links TRBV19 to TRBJ1-2; D might be TRBD1 (6 bases). The germline V gene encodes CDR1 LNHDA and CDR2 SQIVND (reference sequence). The CDR3 has 14 amino acids. CDR3 DNA: TGTGCCAGTAGGATAGTGGCCAGGGGAGCTGGCTACACCTTC. Residues: CASRIVARGAGYTF.

The V and J genes are TRBV18 and TRBJ1-1, with a weak D call TRBD1 (5 bases). V lost 2 bases and J lost 1, with 17 bases in between. This CDR3 contains 17 residues. Germline values: CDR1 KGHSH, CDR2 LQKENI. For the CDR3, the DNA is TGTGCCAGCTCACCATCTAGGAGGGGTTTAGAGAACACTGAAGCTTTCTTT. As protein: CASSPSRRGLENTEAFF.

The rearrangement joins TRBV2 to TRBJ1-5; the D gene is possibly TRBD1 (5 bases). V dropped 7 bases and J dropped 0 bases, with 28 bases sitting between them. Germline CDR1 reads SNHLY; CDR2 reads FYNNEI. The CDR3 length is 20 residues. The CDR3 here is CASTAGYRVGGKLSNQPQHF. The CDR3 coding sequence is TGTGCCAGCACCGCGGGGTATAGGGTTGGGGGTAAACTTAGCAATCAGCCCCAGCATTTT.

The gene calls are TRBV15 and TRBJ2-7; D not certain. CDR3 size: 17 residues. Germline CDR1 reads LNHNV; CDR2 reads YYDKDF (reference sequence). Trimming cost V 2 bases and J 1 base, with 18 bases left between them. The CDR3 DNA reads as TGTGCCACCAGCAGAACAGCCCGGCTAGGAAAATCCTACGAGCAGTACTTC. This translates into CATSRTARLGKSYEQYF.

V is TRBV6-1 and J is TRBJ2-1; D gene ambiguous. This CDR3 has 15 residues. Germline CDR1 MNHNS, CDR2 SASEGT. Trimming took off 5 bases at V and 2 bases at J, with 13 bases between the two ends. CDR3: CASSNQAITYNEQFF. CDR3 sequence (DNA): TGTGCCAGCAGTAACCAAGCGATTACCTACAATGAGCAGTTCTTC.

The chain links TRBV12-3 or TRBV12-4 to TRBJ1-5; possibly TRBD1 for D (5 bases). This CDR3 is built from 13 residues. The V end lost 3 bases, the J end lost 5 bases, and 8 bases lay between the germline ends. The CDR3 coding sequence is TGTGCCAGCAGTTTGGGAGGGGATCAGCCCCAGCATTTT. This translates into CASSLGGDQPQHF.

The DNA for the CDR3 is TGCAGTGCTAGAGGGGGCGGGAGATTGATGGAGACCCAGTACTTC. Amino acids: CSARGGGRLMETQYF. This rearrangement joins TRBV20-1 to TRBJ2-5; 7 bases agree with TRBD2. The CDR3 sequence is 15 residues long. In germline, CDR1 is DFQATT, CDR2 SNEGSKA (reference sequence). V was clipped by 1 base and J by 5 bases; unmatched bases: 10.

The chain carries TRBV6-5 and TRBJ2-2, with 9 bases fitting TRBD2. Germline V gives CDR1 MNHEY, CDR2 SVGAGI. The CDR3 contains 17 residues. Trimming took 1 base from V and 6 from J; bases not matched to a gene: 9. CDR3 coding DNA: TGTGCCAGCAGTTACTATCGAGCGGGAGGTCCCCCCGGGGAGCTGTTTTTT. It translates to CASSYYRAGGPPGELFF.

This chain connects TRBV27 to TRBJ1-2; D is ambiguous. Per germline, CDR1 MNHEY and CDR2 SMNVEV (reference sequence). Trimming removed 2 bases at V and 8 bases at J, with 15 bases between. The length of the CDR3 is 14 residues. The CDR3 DNA sequence: TGTGCCAGCAGTTTAGCGGGGTTTGGGGAAGGCTACACCTTC. It yields the protein CASSLAGFGEGYTF.

For this clonotype: The junction shows a germline mismatch at one end, possibly a read error. The J gene is TRBJ1-6, the V gene TRBV6-5, with 7 bases lining up with TRBD1. CDR1 MNHEY and CDR2 SVGAGI come from the germline V gene. The CDR3 runs 15 residues. In nucleotides, the CDR3 is TGTGCCAGCAGTTACTCGACAGGGCGAAATTCACCCCTCCGCTTT. This gives the protein CASSYSTGRNSPLRF.

The rearrangement uses TRBV6-2 or TRBV6-3 and TRBJ2-7; D not certain. Germline values: CDR1 MNHEY, CDR2 SVGEGT. The CDR3 totals 12 residues. The V gene lost 2 bases and the J gene lost 3 bases, with 5 bases spanning the gap. Here the CDR3 reads CASSYVGYEQYF. CDR3 coding DNA: TGTGCCAGCAGTTACGTGGGCTACGAGCAGTACTTC.

This clonotype was counted only a few times. The rearrangement joins TRBV20-1 to TRBJ2-6; no firm D call. Trimming took 3 bases from V and 0 from J, leaving 12 bases between them. CDR1 is DFQATT and CDR2 is SNEGSKA in the germline V gene (reference sequence). This CDR3 is built from 16 residues. CDR3 bases: TGCAGTGCTAGTAGGGTAGCTTCCTCTGGGGCCAACGTCCTGACTTTC. This sequence encodes CSASRVASSGANVLTF.

The CDR3 DNA sequence: TGTGCCAGCAGTTTATTGAGTAGAAACATTCAGTACTTC. This sequence encodes CASSLLSRNIQYF. The chain combines TRBV28 with TRBJ2-4, with D unclear. The ends were cut back, 1 base at V and 6 bases at J, with 7 bases in the middle. Germline V lookup: CDR1 MDHEN, CDR2 SYDVKM. This CDR3 has 13 amino acids.

The gene calls are TRBV6-2 or TRBV6-3 and TRBJ1-2; D perhaps matches TRBD1 (6 bases). Trimming removed 8 bases from V and 4 bases from J, with 17 bases in between. This CDR3 spans 14 amino acids. Germline CDR1 is MNHEY and CDR2 is SVGEGT. The CDR3 DNA is TGTGCCAGCGGTCCCCGACAGGCCATCTATGGCTACACCTTC. Translated, it gives CASGPRQAIYGYTF.

V gene TRBV20-1 combines with J gene TRBJ2-4; 8 positions agree with TRBD1. V dropped 2 bases and J dropped 7; count of bases not matched to a gene: 4. The CDR3 has 13 amino acids. Germline-derived CDR1 and CDR2 are DFQATT and SNEGSKA (reference sequence). The CDR3 DNA sequence: TGCAGTGCTAGACCGGACAGGGCCAACATTCAGTACTTC. This encodes CSARPDRANIQYF.

The count of this clonotype is one. The chain is built from TRBV24-1 and TRBJ2-6, with a weak D call TRBD1 (5 bases). The CDR3 totals 16 residues. The V and J ends lost 3 bases and 4 bases respectively, with 12 bases between them. The germline V gene encodes CDR1 KGHDR and CDR2 SFDVKD. CDR3 nucleotides: TGTGCCACCAGTGATCAAAGGGGTGCAGGGGCCAACGTCCTGACTTTC. This codes for CATSDQRGAGANVLTF.

This clonotype was picked up a small number of times. The gene calls are TRBV7-6 and TRBJ1-1, with D perhaps TRBD1 (6 bases). This CDR3 comprises 15 residues. CDR1 and CDR2 from the germline V gene are SGHVS and FNYEAQ. V was pared by 1 base and J by 0 bases, with 9 bases between. CDR3 DNA sequence: TGTGCCAGCAGCTTAGTAGGACAGATGAACACTGAAGCTTTCTTT. It translates to CASSLVGQMNTEAFF.

This sequence joins TRBV29-1 and TRBJ2-7; either TRBD1 or TRBD2 may supply D (6 bases each). CDR3 length: 14 amino acids. Germline V gene sequence: CDR1 SQVTM, CDR2 ANQGSEA. Trimming pared 6 bases from V and 3 bases from J, leaving 18 bases between. The CDR3 DNA follows: TGCAGCGTCGCTCGGGGGCCGCCTTACTACGAGCAGTACTTC. Protein product: CSVARGPPYYEQYF.

The chain recombines TRBV15 with TRBJ2-5; D not certain. This CDR3 spans 15 amino acids. Per the germline V gene, CDR1 is LNHNV and CDR2 is YYDKDF (reference sequence). Trimming stripped 1 base from V and 3 bases from J, with 12 bases between. The CDR3 DNA follows: TGTGCCACCAGCAGAGGGTCAGCCCAGGAAGAGACCCAGTACTTC. Its translation: CATSRGSAQEETQYF.